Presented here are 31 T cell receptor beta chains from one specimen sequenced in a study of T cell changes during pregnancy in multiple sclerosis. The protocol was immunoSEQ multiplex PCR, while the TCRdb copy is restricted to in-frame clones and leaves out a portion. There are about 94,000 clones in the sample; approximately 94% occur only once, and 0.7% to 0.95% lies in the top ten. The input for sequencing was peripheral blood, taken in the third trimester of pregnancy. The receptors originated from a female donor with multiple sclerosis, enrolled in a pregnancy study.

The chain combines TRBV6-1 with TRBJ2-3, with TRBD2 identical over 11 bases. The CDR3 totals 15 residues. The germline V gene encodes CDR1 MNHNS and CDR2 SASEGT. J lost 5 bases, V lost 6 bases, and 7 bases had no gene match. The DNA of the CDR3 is TGTGCCAGCAGGGATAGCGGGAGGGCCGTAGATACGCAGTATTTT. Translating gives CASRDSGRAVDTQYF.

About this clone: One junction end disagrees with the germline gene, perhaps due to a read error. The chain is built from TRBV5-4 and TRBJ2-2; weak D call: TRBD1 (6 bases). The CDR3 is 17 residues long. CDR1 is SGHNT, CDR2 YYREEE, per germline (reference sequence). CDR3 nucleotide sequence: TGTGCCAGCAGCAGGGACACTCAGGCCCCGAAGACCGGGGAGCTGTTTTTT. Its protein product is CASSRDTQAPKTGELFF.

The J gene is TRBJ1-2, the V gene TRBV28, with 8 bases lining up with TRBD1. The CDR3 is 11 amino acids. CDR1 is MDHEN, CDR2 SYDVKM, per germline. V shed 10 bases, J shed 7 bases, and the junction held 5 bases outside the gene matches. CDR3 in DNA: TGTGCCACTAGGACAGGGTCTGGCTACACCTTC. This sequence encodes CATRTGSGYTF.

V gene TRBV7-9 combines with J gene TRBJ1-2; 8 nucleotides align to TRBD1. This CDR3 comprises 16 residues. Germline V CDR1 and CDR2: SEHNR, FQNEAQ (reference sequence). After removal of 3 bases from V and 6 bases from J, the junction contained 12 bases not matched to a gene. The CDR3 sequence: CASSFGRGQSGDGYTF. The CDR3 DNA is TGTGCCAGCAGCTTTGGCAGGGGGCAAAGTGGGGATGGCTACACCTTC.

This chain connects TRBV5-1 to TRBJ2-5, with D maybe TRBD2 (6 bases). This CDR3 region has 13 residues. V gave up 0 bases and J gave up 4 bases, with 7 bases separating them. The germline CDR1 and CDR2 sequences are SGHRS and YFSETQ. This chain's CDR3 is CASSLGGVETQYF. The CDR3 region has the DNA TGCGCCAGCAGCTTGGGGGGGGTAGAGACCCAGTACTTC.

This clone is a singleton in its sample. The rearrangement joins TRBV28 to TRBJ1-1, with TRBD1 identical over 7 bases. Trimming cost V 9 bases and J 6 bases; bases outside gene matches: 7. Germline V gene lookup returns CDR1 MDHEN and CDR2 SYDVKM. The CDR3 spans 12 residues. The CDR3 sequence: CASLRQGAEAFF. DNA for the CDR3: TGTGCCAGTTTAAGACAGGGAGCTGAAGCTTTCTTT.

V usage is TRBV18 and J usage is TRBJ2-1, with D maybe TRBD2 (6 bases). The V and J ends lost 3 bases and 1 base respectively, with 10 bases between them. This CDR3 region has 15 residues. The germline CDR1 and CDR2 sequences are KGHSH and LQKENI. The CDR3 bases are TGTGCCAGCTCACCCCGGGACTTATCCTACAATGAGCAGTTCTTC. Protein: CASSPRDLSYNEQFF.

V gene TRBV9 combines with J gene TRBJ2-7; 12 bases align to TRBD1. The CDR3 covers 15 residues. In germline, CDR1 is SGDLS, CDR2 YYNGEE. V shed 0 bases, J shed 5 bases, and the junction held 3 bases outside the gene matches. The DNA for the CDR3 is TGTGCCAGCAGCGTAGAGGGACAGGGGGCCGACGAGCAGTACTTC. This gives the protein CASSVEGQGADEQYF.

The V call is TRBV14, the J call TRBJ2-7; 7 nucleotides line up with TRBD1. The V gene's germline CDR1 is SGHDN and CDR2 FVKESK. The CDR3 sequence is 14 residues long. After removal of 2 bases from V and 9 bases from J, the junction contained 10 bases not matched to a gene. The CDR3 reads CASSQRSTGVRQYF. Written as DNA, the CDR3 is TGTGCCAGCAGCCAAAGATCCACAGGGGTGCGGCAGTACTTC.

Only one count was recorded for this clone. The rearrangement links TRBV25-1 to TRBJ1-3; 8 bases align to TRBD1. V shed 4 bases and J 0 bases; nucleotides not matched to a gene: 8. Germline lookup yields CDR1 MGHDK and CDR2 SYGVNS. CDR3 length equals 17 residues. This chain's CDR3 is CASSVRTGTSSGNTIYF. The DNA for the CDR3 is TGTGCCAGCAGTGTTCGGACAGGGACAAGCTCTGGAAACACCATATATTTT.

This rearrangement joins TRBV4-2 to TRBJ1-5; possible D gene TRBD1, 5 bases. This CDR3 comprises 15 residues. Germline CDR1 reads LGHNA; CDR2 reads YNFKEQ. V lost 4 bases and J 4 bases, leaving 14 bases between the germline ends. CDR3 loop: CASSRDGGYNQPQHF. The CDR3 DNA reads TGTGCCAGCAGCCGCGACGGGGGGTATAATCAGCCCCAGCATTTT.

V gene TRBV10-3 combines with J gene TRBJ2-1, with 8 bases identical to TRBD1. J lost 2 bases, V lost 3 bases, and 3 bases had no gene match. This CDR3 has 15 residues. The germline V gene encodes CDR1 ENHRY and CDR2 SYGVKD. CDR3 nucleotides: TGTGCCATCAGTGAACGGGACAGGACCTACAATGAGCAGTTCTTC. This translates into CAISERDRTYNEQFF.

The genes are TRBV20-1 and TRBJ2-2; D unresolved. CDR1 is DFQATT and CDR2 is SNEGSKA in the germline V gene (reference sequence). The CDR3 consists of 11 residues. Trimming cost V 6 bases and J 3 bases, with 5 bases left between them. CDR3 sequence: CSAVYTGELFF. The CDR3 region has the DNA TGCAGTGCCGTGTACACCGGGGAGCTGTTTTTT.

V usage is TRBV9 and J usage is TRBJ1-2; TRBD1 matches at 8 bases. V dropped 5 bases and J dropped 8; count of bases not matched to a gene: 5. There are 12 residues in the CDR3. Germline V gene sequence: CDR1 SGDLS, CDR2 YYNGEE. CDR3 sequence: CASRDRVRGYTF. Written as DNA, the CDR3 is TGTGCCAGCAGGGACAGGGTAAGGGGCTACACCTTC. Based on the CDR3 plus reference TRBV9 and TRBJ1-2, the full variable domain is DSGVTQTPKHLITATGQRVTLRCSPRSGDLSVYWYQQSLDQGLQFLIQYYNGEERAKGNILERFSAQQFPDLHSELNLSSLELGDSALYFCASRDRVRGYTFGSGTRLTVV.

CDR3 region: CASSEALPTGGTYEQYF. In nucleotides, the CDR3 is TGTGCCAGCAGTGAAGCGCTTCCAACAGGGGGGACCTACGAGCAGTACTTC. The chain uses TRBV2 and TRBJ2-7; 8 bases line up with TRBD1. V was pared by 0 bases and J by 2 bases, with 9 bases of the junction left unmatched. The germline V gene has CDR1 SNHLY and CDR2 FYNNEI. CDR3 length: 17 residues. Supplemented by reference TRBV2 and TRBJ2-7, the full variable domain reads EPEVTQTPSHQVTQMGQEVILRCVPISNHLYFYWYRQILGQKVEFLVSFYNNEISEKSEIFDDQFSVERPDGSNFTLKIRSTKLEDSAMYFCASSEALPTGGTYEQYFGPGTRLTVT.

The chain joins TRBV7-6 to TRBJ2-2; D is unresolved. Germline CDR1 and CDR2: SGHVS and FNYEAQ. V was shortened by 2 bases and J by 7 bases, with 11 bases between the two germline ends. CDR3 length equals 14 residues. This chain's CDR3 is CASSLISHSGELFF. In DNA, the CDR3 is TGTGCCAGCAGCTTAATCTCCCATAGCGGGGAGCTGTTTTTT.

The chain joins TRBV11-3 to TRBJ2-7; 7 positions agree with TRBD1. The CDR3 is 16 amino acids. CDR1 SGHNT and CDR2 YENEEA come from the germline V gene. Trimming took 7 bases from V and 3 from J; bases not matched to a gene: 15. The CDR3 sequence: CASTSPSGDRHYEQYF. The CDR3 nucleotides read TGTGCCAGCACCTCTCCCTCCGGGGACAGACACTACGAGCAGTACTTC. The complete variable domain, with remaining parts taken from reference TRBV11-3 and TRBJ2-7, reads EAGVVQSPRYKIIEKKQPVAFWCNPISGHNTLYWYLQNLGQGPELLIRYENEEAVDDSQLPKDRFSAERLKGVDSTLKIQPAELGDSAVYLCASTSPSGDRHYEQYFGPGTRLTVT.

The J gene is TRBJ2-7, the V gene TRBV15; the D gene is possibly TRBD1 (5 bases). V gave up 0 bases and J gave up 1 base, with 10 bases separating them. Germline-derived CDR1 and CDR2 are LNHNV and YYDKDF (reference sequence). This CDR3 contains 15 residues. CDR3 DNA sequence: TGTGCCACCAGCAGAGACCCAGGGATATCCTACGAGCAGTACTTC. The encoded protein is CATSRDPGISYEQYF.

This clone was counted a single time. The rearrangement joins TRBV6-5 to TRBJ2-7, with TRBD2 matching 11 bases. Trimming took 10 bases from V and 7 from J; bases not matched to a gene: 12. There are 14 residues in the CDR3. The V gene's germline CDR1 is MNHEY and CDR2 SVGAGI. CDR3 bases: TGTGCCACTGGGCTGACTAGCGGGGTGAGGGAGCAGTACTTC. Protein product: CATGLTSGVREQYF.

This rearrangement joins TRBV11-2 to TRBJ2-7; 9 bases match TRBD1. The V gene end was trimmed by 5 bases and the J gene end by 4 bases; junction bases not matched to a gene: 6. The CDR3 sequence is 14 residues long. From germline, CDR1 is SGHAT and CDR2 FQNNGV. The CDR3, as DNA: TGTGCCAGCAGCACAGGGGGCAGTAGGTACGAGCAGTACTTC. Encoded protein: CASSTGGSRYEQYF.

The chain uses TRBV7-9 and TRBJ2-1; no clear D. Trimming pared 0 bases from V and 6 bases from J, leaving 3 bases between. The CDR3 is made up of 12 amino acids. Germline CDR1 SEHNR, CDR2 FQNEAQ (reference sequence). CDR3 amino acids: CASSLASNEQFF. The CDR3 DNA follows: TGTGCCAGCAGCTTAGCTAGCAATGAGCAGTTCTTC.

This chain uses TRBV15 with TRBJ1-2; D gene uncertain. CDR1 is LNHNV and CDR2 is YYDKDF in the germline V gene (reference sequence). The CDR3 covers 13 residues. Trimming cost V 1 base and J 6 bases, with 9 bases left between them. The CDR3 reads CATSRVYPDGYTF. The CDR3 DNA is TGTGCCACCAGCAGAGTATATCCTGATGGCTACACCTTC.

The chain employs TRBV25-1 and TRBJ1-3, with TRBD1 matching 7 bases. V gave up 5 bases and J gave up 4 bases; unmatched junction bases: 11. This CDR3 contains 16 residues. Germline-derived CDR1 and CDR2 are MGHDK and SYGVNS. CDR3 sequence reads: CASSPPGQRYGNTIYF. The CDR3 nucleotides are TGTGCCAGCAGTCCCCCGGGACAGAGGTACGGAAACACCATATATTTT.

CDR3: CASSFGGGQGNTIYF. In DNA form, the CDR3 reads TGTGCCAGCAGCTTCGGTGGGGGACAGGGAAACACCATATATTTT. This sequence joins TRBV5-6 and TRBJ1-3; TRBD1 aligns across 7 bases. Germline CDR1 and CDR2: SGHDT and YYEEEE. The V segment lost 2 bases and the J segment 4 bases; nucleotides outside the gene matches: 6. CDR3 size: 15 residues.

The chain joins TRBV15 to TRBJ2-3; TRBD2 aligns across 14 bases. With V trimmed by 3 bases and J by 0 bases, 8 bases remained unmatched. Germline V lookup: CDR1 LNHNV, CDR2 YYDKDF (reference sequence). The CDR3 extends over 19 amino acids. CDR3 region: CATSSPGTSGSPSTDTQYF. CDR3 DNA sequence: TGTGCCACCAGCAGCCCCGGGACTAGCGGGAGCCCTAGCACAGATACGCAGTATTTT.

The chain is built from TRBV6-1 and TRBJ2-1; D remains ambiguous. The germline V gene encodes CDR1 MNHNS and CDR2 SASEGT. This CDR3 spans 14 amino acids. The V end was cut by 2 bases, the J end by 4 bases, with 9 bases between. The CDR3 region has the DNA TGTGCCAGCAGTGAACCAGCCGGGTACAATGAGCAGTTCTTC. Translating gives CASSEPAGYNEQFF.

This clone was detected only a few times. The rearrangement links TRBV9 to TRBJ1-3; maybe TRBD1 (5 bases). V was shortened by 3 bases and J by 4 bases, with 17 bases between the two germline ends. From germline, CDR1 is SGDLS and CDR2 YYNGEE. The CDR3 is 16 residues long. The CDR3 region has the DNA TGTGCCAGCAGCGCCCTTGGTATGACAGTCGGAAACACCATATATTTT. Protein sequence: CASSALGMTVGNTIYF.

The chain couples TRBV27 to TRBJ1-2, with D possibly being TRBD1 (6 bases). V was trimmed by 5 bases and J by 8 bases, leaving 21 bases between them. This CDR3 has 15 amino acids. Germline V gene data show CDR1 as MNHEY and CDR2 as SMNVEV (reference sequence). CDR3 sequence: CASSPTVGAINGYTF. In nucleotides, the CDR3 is TGTGCCAGCAGTCCAACTGTGGGGGCCATCAACGGCTACACCTTC.

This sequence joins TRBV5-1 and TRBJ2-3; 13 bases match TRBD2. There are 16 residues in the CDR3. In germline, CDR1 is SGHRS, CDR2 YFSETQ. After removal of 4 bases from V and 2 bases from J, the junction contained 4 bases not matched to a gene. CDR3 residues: CASSTGTSGITDTQYF. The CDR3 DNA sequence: TGCGCCAGCAGCACCGGGACTAGCGGGATCACAGATACGCAGTATTTT.

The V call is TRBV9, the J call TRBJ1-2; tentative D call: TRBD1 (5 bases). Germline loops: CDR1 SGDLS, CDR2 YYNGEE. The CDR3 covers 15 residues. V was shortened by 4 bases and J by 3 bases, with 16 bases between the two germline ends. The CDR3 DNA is TGTGCCAGCAGCCCTTCTCCAGGGTCCCACTATGGCTACACCTTC. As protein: CASSPSPGSHYGYTF.

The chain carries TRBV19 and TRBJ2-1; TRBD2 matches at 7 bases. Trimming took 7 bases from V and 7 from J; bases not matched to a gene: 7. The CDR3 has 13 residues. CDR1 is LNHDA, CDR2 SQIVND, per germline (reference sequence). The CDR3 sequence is CASIGGSENEQFF. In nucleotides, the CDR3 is TGTGCCAGTATAGGCGGGAGCGAGAATGAGCAGTTCTTC.